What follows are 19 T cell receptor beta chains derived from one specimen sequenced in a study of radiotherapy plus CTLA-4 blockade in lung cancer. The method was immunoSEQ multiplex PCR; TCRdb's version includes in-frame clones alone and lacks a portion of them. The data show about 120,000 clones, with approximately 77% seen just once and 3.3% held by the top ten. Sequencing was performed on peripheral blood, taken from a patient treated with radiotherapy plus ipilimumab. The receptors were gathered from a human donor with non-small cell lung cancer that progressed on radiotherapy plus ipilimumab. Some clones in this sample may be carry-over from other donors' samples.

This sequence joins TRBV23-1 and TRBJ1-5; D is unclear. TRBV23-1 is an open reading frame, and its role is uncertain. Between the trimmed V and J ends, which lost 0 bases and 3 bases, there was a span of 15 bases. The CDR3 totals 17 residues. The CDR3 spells CASSQSGDPRVNQPQHF. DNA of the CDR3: TGCGCCAGCAGTCAATCAGGAGATCCGAGGGTCAATCAGCCCCAGCATTTT.

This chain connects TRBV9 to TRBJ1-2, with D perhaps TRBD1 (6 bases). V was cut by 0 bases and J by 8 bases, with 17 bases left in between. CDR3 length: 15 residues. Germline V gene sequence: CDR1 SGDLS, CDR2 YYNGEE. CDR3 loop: CASSVDLQGRGGYTF. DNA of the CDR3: TGTGCCAGCAGCGTAGATCTCCAAGGCAGGGGAGGCTACACCTTC.

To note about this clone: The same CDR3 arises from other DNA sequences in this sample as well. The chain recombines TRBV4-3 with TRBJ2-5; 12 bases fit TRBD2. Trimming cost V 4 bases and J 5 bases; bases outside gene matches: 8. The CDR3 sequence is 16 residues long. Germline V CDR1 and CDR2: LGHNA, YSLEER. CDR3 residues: CASSPVRLAGDETQYF. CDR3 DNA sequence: TGCGCCAGCAGCCCCGTCCGACTAGCGGGGGATGAGACCCAGTACTTC.

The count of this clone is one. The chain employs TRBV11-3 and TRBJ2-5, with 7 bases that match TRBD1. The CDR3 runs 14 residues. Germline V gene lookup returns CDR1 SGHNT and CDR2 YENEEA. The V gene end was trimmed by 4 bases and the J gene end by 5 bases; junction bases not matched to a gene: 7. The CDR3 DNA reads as TGTGCCAGCAGCTCCAGACAGGGTGGGGAGACCCAGTACTTC. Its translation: CASSSRQGGETQYF.

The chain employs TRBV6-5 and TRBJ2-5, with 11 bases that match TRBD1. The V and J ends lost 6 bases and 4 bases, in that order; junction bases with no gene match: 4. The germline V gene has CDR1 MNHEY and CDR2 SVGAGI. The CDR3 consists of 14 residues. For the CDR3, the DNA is TGTGCCAGCAGCGGACAGGGGGCATCAGAGACCCAGTACTTC. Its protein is CASSGQGASETQYF.

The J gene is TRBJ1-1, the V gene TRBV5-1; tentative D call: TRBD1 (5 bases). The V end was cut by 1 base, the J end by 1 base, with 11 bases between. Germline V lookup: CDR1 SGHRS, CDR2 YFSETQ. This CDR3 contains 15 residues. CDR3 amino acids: CASSLREGTNTEAFF. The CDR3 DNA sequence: TGCGCCAGCAGCTTGCGTGAAGGGACGAACACTGAAGCTTTCTTT.

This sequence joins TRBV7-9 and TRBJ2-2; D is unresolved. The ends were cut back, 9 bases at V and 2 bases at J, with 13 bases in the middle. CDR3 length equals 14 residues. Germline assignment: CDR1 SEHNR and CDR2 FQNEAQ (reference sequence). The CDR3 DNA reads TGTGCCAGGTCAAGTGACCGTAACACCGGGGAGCTGTTTTTT. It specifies CARSSDRNTGELFF.

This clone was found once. The CDR3 DNA reads TGCGCCAGCAGCCCGAGGGGCTCTAGCGGGGGGGAAGAGCAGTTCTTC. Amino acids: CASSPRGSSGGEEQFF. This rearrangement joins TRBV5-1 to TRBJ2-1; 12 bases fit TRBD2. The trim removed 4 bases at V and 10 bases at J, leaving 12 bases unmatched. The CDR3 consists of 16 residues. CDR1 is SGHRS and CDR2 is YFSETQ in the germline V gene.

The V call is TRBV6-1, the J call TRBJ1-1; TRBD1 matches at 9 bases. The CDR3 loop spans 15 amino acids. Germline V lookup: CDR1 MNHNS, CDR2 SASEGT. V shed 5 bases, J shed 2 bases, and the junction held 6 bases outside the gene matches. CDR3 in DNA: TGTGCCAGCAGTATGGGACAGGGTACAAACACTGAAGCTTTCTTT. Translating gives CASSMGQGTNTEAFF.

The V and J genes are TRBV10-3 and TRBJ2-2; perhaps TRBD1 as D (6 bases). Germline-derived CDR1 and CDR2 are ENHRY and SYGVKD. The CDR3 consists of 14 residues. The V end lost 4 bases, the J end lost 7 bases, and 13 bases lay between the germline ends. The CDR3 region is CAISANREIGELFF. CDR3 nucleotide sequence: TGTGCCATCAGTGCAAACAGGGAAATCGGGGAGCTGTTTTTT.

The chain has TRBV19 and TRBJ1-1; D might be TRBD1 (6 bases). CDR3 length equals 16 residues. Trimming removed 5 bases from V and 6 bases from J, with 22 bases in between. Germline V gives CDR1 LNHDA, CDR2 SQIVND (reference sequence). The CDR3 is CASSRVGTTIGAEAFF. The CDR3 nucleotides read TGTGCCAGTAGTCGCGTGGGGACAACAATAGGAGCTGAAGCTTTCTTT.

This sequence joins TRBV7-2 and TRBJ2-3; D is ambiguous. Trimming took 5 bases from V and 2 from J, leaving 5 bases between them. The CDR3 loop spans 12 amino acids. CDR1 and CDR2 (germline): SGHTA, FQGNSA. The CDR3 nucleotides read TGTGCCAGCAGCGCCCCCACAGATACGCAGTATTTT. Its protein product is CASSAPTDTQYF.

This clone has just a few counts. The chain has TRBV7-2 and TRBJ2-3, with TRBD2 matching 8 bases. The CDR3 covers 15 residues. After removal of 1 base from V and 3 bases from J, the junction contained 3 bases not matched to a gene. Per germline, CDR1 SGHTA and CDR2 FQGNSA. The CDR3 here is CASSLVRGETDTQYF. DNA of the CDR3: TGTGCCAGCAGCTTAGTGCGGGGGGAGACAGATACGCAGTATTTT.

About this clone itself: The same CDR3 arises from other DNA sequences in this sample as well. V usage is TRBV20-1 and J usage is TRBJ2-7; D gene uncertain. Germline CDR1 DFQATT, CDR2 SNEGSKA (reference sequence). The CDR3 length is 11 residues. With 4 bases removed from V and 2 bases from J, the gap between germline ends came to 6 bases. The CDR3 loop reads CSATGAYEQYF. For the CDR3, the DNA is TGCAGTGCTACTGGGGCCTACGAGCAGTACTTC.

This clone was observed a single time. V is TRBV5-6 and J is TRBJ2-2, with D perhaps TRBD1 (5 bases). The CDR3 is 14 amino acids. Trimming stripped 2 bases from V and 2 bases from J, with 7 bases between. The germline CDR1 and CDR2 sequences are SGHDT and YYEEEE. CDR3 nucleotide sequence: TGTGCCAGCAGCTTTGGACACAACACCGGGGAGCTGTTTTTT. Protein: CASSFGHNTGELFF.

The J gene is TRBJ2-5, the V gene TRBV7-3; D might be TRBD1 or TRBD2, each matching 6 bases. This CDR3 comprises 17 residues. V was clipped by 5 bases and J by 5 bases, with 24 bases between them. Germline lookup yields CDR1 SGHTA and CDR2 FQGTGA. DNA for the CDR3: TGTGCCAGCAGCCCACTCCATGGAGGGGGGTTGGAGGAGACCCAGTACTTC. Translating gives CASSPLHGGGLEETQYF.

The CDR3 loop is CASSLYVRGRSSYEQYF. The CDR3 bases are TGCGCCAGCAGCTTGTATGTGAGGGGACGGAGCTCCTACGAGCAGTACTTC. V gene TRBV5-1 combines with J gene TRBJ2-7; D is tentatively TRBD1 or TRBD2 (5 bases each). Germline V gene data show CDR1 as SGHRS and CDR2 as YFSETQ. Trimming removed 1 base at V and 0 bases at J, with 17 bases between. The CDR3 loop spans 17 amino acids.

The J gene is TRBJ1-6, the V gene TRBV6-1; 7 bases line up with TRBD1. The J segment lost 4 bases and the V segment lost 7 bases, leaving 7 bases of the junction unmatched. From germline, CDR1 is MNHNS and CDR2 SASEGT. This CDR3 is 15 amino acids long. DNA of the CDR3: TGTGCCAGCAATCCACCGGGACAGTATAATTCACCCCTCCACTTT. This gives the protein CASNPPGQYNSPLHF.

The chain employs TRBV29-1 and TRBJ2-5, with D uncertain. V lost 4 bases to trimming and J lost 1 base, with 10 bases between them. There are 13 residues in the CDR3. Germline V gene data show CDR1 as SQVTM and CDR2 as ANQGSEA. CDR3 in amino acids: CSVGVQIQETQYF. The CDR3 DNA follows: TGCAGCGTTGGGGTACAGATCCAAGAGACCCAGTACTTC.